This TCR beta chain was sequenced in a study of blood T cells in healthy people across ages. Study observations and caveats: Both naive CD4+ cell counts and diversity were greater in long-lived donors than in aged donors. The study could not conclusively compare naive and antigen-experienced cells, given its unsorted PBMCs. The fall in TCR beta diversity per million T cells was roughly linear with age.

This clonotype has more than one count but fewer than ten. Its cognate antigen is unknown. The CDR3 sequence is 16 residues long. V gave up 0 bases and J gave up 3 bases; unmatched junction bases: 5. Germline CDR1 and CDR2: SGHDT and YYEEEE. A second PCR, run for about 6 to 11 cycles, used a sample-barcoded 5' primer plus a J-beta primer mix. TCRdb called the 5' RACE reads again in MiXCR, with one record for every CDR3 protein. The sample lists about 1,400,000 distinct CDR3 sequences, 42% occurring once. This receptor was taken from a woman under 30 in good health. Sequencing used blood. V gene TRBV5-6 combines with J gene TRBJ2-7, with TRBD2 identical over 11 bases. DNA of the CDR3: TGTGCCAGCAGCTTGGGACTAGCGGGAAACCTCTACGAGCAGTACTTC. This translates into CASSLGLAGNLYEQYF. Filled out from reference TRBV5-6 and TRBJ2-7, the complete variable domain reads DAGVTQSPTHLIKTRGQQVTLRCSPKSGHDTVSWYQQALGQGPQFIFQYYEEEERQRGNFPDRFSGHQFPNYSSELNVNALLLGDSALYLCASSLGLAGNLYEQYFGPGTRLTVT.